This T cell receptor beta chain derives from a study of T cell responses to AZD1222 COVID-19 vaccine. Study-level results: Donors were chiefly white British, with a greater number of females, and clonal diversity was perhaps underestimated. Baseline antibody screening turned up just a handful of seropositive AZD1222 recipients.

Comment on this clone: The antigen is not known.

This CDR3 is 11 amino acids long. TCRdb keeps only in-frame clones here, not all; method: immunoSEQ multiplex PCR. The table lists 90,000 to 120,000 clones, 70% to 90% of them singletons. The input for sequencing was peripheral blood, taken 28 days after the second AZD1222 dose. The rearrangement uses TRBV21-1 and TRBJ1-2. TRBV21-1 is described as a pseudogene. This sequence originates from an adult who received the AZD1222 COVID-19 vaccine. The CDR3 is CAGGGYYGYTF. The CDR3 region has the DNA TGTGCCGGAGGGGGGTACTATGGCTACACCTTC.